This TCR beta chain is from a study of shared clonotypes between healthy human individuals. Points on this clone: Its antigen remains unknown.

The CDR3 totals 14 residues. Germline V CDR1 and CDR2: GTSNPN, SVGIG (reference sequence). V was cut by 1 base and J by 5 bases, with 11 bases left in between. Study-wide findings and caveats: Since donors were few, the genetic and exposure-history diversity represented was limited.

The repertoire was sequenced with immunoSEQ multiplex PCR; TCRdb's copy has only in-frame clones and lacks some. The repertoire holds roughly 300,000 clones, with over 75% as singletons. The chain has TRBV30 and TRBJ2-2, with D unclear. The sample consisted of memory CD8+ T cells sorted from blood. Subset meaning: CD45RO+ cells pooled with CCR7-negative TemRA cells. This receptor was identified in a man younger than 35 in good health. The CDR3 protein is CAWSEGSGTGELFF. The DNA of the CDR3 is TGTGCCTGGAGTGAAGGTTCTGGTACCGGGGAGCTGTTTTTT. The whole variable domain, filled in from reference TRBV30 and TRBJ2-2, reads SQTIHQWPATLVQPVGSPLSLECTVEGTSNPNLYWYRQAAGRGLQLLFYSVGIGQISSEVPQNLSASRPQDRQFILSSKKLLLSDSGFYLCAWSEGSGTGELFFGEGSRLTVL.